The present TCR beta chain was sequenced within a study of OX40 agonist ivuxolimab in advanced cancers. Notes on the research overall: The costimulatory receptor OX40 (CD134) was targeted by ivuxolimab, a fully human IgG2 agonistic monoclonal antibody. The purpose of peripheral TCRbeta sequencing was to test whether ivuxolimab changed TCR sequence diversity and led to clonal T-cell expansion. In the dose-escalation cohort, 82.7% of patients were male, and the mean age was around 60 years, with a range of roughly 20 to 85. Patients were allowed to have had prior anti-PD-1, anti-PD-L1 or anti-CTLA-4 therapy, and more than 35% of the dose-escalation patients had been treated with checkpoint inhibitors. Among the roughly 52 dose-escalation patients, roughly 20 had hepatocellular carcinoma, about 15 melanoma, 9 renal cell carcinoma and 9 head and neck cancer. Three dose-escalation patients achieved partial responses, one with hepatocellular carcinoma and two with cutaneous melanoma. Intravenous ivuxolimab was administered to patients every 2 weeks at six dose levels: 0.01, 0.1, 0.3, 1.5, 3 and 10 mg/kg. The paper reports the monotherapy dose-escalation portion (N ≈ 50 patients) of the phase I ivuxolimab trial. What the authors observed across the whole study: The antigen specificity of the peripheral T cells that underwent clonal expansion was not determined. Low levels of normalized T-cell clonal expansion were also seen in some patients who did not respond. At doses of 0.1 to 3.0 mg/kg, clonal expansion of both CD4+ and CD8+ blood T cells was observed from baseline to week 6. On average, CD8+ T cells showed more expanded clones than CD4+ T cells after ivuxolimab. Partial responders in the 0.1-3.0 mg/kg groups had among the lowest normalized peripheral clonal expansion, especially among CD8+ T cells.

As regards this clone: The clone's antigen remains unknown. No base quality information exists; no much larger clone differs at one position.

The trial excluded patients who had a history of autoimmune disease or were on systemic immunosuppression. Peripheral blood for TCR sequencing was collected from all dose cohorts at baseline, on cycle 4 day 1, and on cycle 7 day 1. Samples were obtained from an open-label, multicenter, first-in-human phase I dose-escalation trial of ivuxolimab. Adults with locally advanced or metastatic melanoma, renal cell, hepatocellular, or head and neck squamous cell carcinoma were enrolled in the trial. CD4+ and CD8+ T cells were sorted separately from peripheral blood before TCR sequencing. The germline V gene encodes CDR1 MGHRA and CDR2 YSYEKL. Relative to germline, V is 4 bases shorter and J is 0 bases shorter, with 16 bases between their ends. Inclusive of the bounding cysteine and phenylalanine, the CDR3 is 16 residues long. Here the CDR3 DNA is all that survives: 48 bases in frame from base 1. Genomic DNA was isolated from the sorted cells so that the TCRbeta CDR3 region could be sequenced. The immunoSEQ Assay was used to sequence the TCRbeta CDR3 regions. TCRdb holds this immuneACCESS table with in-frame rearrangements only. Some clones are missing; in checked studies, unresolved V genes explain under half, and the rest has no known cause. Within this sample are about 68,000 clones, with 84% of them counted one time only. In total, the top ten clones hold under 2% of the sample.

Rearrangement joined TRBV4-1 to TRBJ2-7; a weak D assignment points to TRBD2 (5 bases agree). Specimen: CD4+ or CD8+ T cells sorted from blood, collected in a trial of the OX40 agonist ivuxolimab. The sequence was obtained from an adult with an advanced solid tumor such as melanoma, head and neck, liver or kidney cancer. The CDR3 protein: CASSPGVLRASYEQYF. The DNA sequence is TGCGCCAGCAGCCCCGGGGTTTTGCGGGCCTCCTACGAGCAGTACTTC.